Each of the 9 T cell receptor beta chains below was sequenced from the same sample in a study of post-analysis software for immune sequencing data. Study results and caveats: TRBV5-6, TRBV5-1 and TRBV20-1 belonged to a set of about 5 TRBV segments that were more frequent in patients than controls.

Unique molecular identifiers were present in the TCR beta cDNA libraries. Each CDR3 protein gets one entry after TCRdb re-called the PCR reads with MiXCR. Found here are more than 500,000 distinct CDR3 sequences, 30% to 40% of them singletons; the top ten hold approximately 6%. Antigens of these TCRs are unknown. Sequenced input: blood. These receptors were collected from a girl aged 2-17 years with multiple sclerosis.

This chain joins TRBV27 and TRBJ2-7; the D gene is possibly TRBD1 (7 bases). The germline gives CDR1 MNHEY, CDR2 SMNVEV (reference sequence). The V and J ends lost 6 bases and 1 base respectively, with 16 bases between them. CDR3 length equals 15 residues. CDR3 loop: CASRGQGGRSYEQYF. Written as DNA, the CDR3 is TGTGCCAGCAGAGGTCAGGGGGGCCGTTCCTACGAGCAGTACTTC.

Only a few counts were recorded for this clonotype. The J gene is TRBJ2-3, the V gene TRBV15; D is perhaps TRBD1 or TRBD2 (5 bases each). Trimming pared 0 bases from V and 4 bases from J, leaving 20 bases between. Germline V CDR1 and CDR2: LNHNV, YYDKDF (reference sequence). The length of the CDR3 is 18 residues. CDR3 DNA sequence: TGTGCCACCAGCAGAGAGGCCCCCGGGTGGGGGTTATCAGATACGCAGTATTTT. Its protein product is CATSREAPGWGLSDTQYF.

The V call is TRBV7-9, the J call TRBJ2-5; a possible D gene is TRBD2 (5 bases). Germline assignment: CDR1 SEHNR and CDR2 FQNEAQ (reference sequence). The CDR3 is made up of 16 amino acids. V shed 0 bases and J shed 3 bases, with 14 bases lying between them. The CDR3: CASSLAGNLGEETQYF. CDR3 sequence (DNA): TGTGCCAGCAGCTTAGCAGGGAATTTGGGAGAAGAGACCCAGTACTTC.

The V call is TRBV11-2, the J call TRBJ1-6; D possibly corresponds to TRBD1 (6 bases). There are 17 residues in the CDR3. Germline V gene data show CDR1 as SGHAT and CDR2 as FQNNGV. Trimming pared 1 base from V and 7 bases from J, leaving 17 bases between. As DNA, the CDR3 is TGTGCCAGCAGCTTAGCAACAGGGAAGTTTGGCAATTCACCCCTCCACTTT. Amino acid sequence: CASSLATGKFGNSPLHF.

The CDR3 region is CSARSGGAGDTQYF. The CDR3 nucleotides read TGCAGTGCTAGATCGGGAGGGGCGGGAGATACGCAGTATTTT. This rearrangement joins TRBV20-1 to TRBJ2-3; 8 positions agree with TRBD2. The V segment lost 2 bases and the J segment 5 bases; nucleotides outside the gene matches: 6. Germline V gene data show CDR1 as DFQATT and CDR2 as SNEGSKA (reference sequence). The CDR3 is 14 amino acids.

This chain connects TRBV18 to TRBJ2-7; D is ambiguous. The J call may be mistaken, given a closer DNA end match to TRBJ2-5. This CDR3 comprises 14 residues. Germline V gives CDR1 KGHSH, CDR2 LQKENI. CDR3 bases: TGTGCCAGCTCACTGGTTGTGGACCAAGAGACCCAGTACTTC. Its protein product is CASSLVVDQETQYF.

This clonotype was found a few times. The CDR3 DNA reads as TGCGCCAGCAGCCCGGTTTCCAGGGGATCCTACAATGAGCAGTTCTTC. This sequence encodes CASSPVSRGSYNEQFF. The chain carries TRBV5-1 and TRBJ2-1; perhaps TRBD1 as D (6 bases). The CDR3 loop spans 16 amino acids. The germline CDR1 and CDR2 sequences are SGHRS and YFSETQ. The germline V and J ends were trimmed by 4 bases and 1 base, with 15 bases remaining between them.

Details on this clonotype: Being one base from a much bigger clone, this may be a read error. The rearrangement uses TRBV4-1 and TRBJ1-2; tentative D call: TRBD1 (5 bases). Germline-derived CDR1 and CDR2 are MGHRA and YSYEKL. The CDR3 totals 15 residues. This CDR3 is CASSRELTEAYGHTF. The CDR3 nucleotides are TGCGCCAGCAGCCGAGAACTGACAGAAGCCTATGGCCACACCTTC.

V and J are TRBV10-3 and TRBJ1-5; TRBD1 matches at 7 bases. The J segment lost 6 bases and the V segment lost 9 bases, leaving 8 bases of the junction unmatched. CDR1 and CDR2 (germline): ENHRY, SYGVKD. CDR3 size: 13 residues. The chain's CDR3 is CAIAGTDGQPQHF. The CDR3, as DNA: TGTGCCATAGCCGGGACAGACGGTCAGCCCCAGCATTTT.